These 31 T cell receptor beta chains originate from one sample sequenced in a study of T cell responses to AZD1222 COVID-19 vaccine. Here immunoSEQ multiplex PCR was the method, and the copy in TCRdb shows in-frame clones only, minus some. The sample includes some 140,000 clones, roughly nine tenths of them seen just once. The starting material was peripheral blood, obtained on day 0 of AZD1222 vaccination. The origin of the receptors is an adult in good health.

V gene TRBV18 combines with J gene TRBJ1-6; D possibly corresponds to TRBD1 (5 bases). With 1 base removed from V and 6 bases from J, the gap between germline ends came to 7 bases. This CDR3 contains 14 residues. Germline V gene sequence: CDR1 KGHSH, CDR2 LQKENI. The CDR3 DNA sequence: TGTGCCAGCTCACCACAGAGGGGTAATTCACCCCTCCACTTT. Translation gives CASSPQRGNSPLHF.

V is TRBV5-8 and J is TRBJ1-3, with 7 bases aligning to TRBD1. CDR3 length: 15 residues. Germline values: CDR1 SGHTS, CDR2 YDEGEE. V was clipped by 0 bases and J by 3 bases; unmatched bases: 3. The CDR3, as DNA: TGTGCCAGCAGCTTGGGACAGGGCTATGGAAACACCATATATTTT. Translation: CASSLGQGYGNTIYF. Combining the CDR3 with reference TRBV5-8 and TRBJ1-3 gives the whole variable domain EAGVTQSPTHLIKTRGQQATLRCSPISGHTSVYWYQQALGLGLQFLLWYDEGEERNRGNFPPRFSGRQFPNYSSELNVNALELEDSALYLCASSLGQGYGNTIYFGEGSWLTVV.

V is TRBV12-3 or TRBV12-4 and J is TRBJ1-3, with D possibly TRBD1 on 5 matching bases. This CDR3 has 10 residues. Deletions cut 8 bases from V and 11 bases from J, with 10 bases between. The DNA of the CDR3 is TGTGCCAGCCGCCGGGGGGCCATATATTTT. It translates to CASRRGAIYF.

The CDR3 region has the DNA TGTGCCAGCAGTCTGGACAGGGTATTCAATGAGCAGTTCTTC. Amino acid sequence: CASSLDRVFNEQFF. This chain connects TRBV27 to TRBJ2-1; 8 bases map to TRBD1. The CDR3 totals 14 residues. Germline values: CDR1 MNHEY, CDR2 SMNVEV (reference sequence). After removal of 5 bases from V and 6 bases from J, the junction contained 6 bases not matched to a gene.

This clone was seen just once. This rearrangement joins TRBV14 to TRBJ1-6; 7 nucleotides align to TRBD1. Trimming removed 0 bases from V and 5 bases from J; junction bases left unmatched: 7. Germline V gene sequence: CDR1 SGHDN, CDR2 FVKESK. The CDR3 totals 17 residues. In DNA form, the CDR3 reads TGTGCCAGCAGCCAAGAGACAGGGATCCTGAATAATTCACCCCTCCACTTT. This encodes CASSQETGILNNSPLHF. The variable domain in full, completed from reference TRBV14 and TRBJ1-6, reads EAGVTQFPSHSVIEKGQTVTLRCDPISGHDNLYWYRRVMGKEIKFLLHFVKESKQDESGMPNNRFLAERTGGTYSTLKVQPAELEDSGVYFCASSQETGILNNSPLHFGNGTRLTVT.

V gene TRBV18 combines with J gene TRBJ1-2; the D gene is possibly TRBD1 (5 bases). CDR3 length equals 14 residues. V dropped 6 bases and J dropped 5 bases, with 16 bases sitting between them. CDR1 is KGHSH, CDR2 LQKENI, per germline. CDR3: CASSQGASPYGYTF. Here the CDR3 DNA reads TGTGCCAGCTCCCAGGGCGCCAGCCCTTATGGCTACACCTTC.

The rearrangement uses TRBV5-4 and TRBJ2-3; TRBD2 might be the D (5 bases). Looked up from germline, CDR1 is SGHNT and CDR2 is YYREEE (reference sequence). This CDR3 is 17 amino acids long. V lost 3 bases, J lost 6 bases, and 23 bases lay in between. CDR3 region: CASSSGPGLAPVDTQYF. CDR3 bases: TGTGCCAGCAGCTCTGGTCCCGGACTCGCCCCGGTGGATACGCAGTATTTT.

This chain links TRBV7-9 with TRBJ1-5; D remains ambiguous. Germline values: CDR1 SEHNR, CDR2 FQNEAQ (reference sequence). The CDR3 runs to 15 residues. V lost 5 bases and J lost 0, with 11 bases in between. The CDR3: CASSRLDYSNQPQHF. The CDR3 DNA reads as TGTGCCAGCAGCCGTCTCGATTATAGCAATCAGCCCCAGCATTTT.

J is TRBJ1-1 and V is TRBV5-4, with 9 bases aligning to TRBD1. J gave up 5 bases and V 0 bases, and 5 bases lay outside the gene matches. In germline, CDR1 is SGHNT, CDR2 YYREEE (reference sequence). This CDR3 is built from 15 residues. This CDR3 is CASSLGGQGSTEAFF. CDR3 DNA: TGTGCCAGCAGCTTGGGTGGACAGGGGTCGACTGAAGCTTTCTTT.

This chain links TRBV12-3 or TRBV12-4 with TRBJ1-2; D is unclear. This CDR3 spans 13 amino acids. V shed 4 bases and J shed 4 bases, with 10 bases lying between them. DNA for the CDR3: TGTGCCAGCAGTTCGGGAGGGAGCTATGGCTACACCTTC. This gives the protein CASSSGGSYGYTF.

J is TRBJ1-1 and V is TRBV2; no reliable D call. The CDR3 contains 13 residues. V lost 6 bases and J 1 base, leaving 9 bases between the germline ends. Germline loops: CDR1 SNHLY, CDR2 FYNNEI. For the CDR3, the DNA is TGTGCCAGCAGACGGGTACAGAACACTGAAGCTTTCTTT. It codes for CASRRVQNTEAFF. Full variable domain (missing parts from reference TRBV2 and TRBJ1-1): EPEVTQTPSHQVTQMGQEVILRCVPISNHLYFYWYRQILGQKVEFLVSFYNNEISEKSEIFDDQFSVERPDGSNFTLKIRSTKLEDSAMYFCASRRVQNTEAFFGQGTRLTVV.

CDR3 amino acids: CASSSTGGPPRFTGELFF. The CDR3 bases are TGTGCCAGCAGCTCGACAGGGGGCCCACCTAGGTTTACCGGGGAGCTGTTTTTT. The chain combines TRBV28 with TRBJ2-2; 10 nucleotides agree with TRBD1. CDR3 length: 18 amino acids. CDR1 and CDR2 (germline): MDHEN, SYDVKM. V dropped 6 bases and J dropped 5; count of bases not matched to a gene: 15.

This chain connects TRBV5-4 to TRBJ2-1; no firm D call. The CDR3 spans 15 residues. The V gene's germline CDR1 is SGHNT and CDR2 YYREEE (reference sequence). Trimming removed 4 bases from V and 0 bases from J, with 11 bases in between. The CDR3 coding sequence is TGTGCCAGCAGCACAGACTCCCTCTCCTACAATGAGCAGTTCTTC. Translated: CASSTDSLSYNEQFF.

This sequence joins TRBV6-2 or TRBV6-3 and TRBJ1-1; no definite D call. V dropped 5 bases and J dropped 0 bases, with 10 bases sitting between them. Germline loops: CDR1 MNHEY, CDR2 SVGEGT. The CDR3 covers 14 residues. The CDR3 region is CASSPQLVNTEAFF. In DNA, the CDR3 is TGTGCCAGCAGTCCCCAACTAGTGAACACTGAAGCTTTCTTT.

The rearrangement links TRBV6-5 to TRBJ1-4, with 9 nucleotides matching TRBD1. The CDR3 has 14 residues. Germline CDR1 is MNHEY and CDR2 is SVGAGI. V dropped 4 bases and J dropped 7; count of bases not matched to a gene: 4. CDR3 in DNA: TGTGCCAGCAGTTGGGGGACAGGGTCTGAAAAACTGTTTTTT. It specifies CASSWGTGSEKLFF.

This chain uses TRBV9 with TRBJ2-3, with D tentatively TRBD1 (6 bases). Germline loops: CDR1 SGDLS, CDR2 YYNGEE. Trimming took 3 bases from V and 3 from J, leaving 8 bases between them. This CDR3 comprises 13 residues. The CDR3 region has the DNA TGTGCCAGCAGCGGAGGACAGACAGATACGCAGTATTTT. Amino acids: CASSGGQTDTQYF.

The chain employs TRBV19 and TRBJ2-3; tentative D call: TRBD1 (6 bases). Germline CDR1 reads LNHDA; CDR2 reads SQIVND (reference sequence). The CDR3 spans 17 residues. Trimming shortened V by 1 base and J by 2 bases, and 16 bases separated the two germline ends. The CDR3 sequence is CASSIAHRGTHTDTQYF. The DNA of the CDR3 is TGTGCCAGTAGTATAGCCCATAGGGGGACACACACAGATACGCAGTATTTT.

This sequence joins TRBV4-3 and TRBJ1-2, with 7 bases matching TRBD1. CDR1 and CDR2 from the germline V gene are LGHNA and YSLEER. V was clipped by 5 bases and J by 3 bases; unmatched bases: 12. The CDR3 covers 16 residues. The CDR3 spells CASSALTGVRDYGYTF. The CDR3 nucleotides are TGCGCCAGCAGCGCCCTAACAGGGGTAAGGGACTATGGCTACACCTTC.

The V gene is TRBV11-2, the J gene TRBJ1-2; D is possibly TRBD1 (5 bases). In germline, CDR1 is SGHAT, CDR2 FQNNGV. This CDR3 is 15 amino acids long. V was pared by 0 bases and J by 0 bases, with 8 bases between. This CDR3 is CASSLEGAANYGYTF. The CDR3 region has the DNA TGTGCCAGCAGCTTAGAAGGGGCAGCTAACTATGGCTACACCTTC.

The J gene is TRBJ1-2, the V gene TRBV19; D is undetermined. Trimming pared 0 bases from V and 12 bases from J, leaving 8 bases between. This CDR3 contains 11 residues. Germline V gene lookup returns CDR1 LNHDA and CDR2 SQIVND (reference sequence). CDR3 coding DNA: TGTGCCAGTAGTATAGATCTCCGCCACACCTTC. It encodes CASSIDLRHTF.

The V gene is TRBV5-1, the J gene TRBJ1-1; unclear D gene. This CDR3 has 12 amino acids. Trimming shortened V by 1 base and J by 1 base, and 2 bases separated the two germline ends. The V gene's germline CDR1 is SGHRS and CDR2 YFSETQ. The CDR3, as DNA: TGCGCCAGCAGCTTGTCGAACACTGAAGCTTTCTTT. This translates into CASSLSNTEAFF.

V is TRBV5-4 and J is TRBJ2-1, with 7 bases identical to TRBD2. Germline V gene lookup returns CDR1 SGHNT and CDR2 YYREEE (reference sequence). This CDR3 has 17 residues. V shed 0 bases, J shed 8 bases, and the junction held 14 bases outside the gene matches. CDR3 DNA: TGTGCCAGCAGCTTGGGTGGGGCGAGCGGGATGTGGGATGAGCAGTTCTTC. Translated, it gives CASSLGGASGMWDEQFF.

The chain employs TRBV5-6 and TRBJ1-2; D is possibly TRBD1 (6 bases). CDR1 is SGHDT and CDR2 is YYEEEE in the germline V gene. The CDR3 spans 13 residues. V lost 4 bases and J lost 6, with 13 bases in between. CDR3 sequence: CASSKQGGDGYTF. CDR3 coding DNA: TGTGCCAGCAGCAAACAGGGAGGTGATGGCTACACCTTC.

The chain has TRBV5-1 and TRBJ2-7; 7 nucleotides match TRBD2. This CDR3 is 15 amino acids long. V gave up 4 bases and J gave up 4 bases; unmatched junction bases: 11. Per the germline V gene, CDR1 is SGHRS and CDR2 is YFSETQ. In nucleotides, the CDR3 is TGCGCCAGCAGCGGATCGGGGGAGGGAAGTTACGAGCAGTACTTC. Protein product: CASSGSGEGSYEQYF.

CDR3 sequence reads: CASSIQAGRWEQYF. DNA for the CDR3: TGTGCCAGCAGTATCCAGGCGGGACGATGGGAGCAGTACTTC. The chain employs TRBV6-5 and TRBJ2-7, with D perhaps TRBD2 (6 bases). V shed 5 bases and J shed 7 bases, with 18 bases lying between them. CDR3 length: 14 amino acids. The V gene's germline CDR1 is MNHEY and CDR2 SVGAGI.

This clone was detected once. The CDR3 region has the DNA TGTGCCAGCAGTTACACCGCGTTCTCTGGAAACACCATATATTTT. Its protein is CASSYTAFSGNTIYF. The chain carries TRBV6-5 and TRBJ1-3; D uncertain. CDR1 and CDR2 (germline): MNHEY, SVGAGI. The CDR3 totals 15 residues. V gave up 2 bases and J gave up 0 bases, with 8 bases separating them.

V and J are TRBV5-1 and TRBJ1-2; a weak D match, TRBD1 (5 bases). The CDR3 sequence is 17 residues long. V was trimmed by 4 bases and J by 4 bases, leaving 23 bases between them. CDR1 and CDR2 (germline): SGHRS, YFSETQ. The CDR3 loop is CASSHDSVVTPSYGYTF. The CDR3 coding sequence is TGCGCCAGCAGCCACGACAGCGTCGTAACCCCTAGCTATGGCTACACCTTC.

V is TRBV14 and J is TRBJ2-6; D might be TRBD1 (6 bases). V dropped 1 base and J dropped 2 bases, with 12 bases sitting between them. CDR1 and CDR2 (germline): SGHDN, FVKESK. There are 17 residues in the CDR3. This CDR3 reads CASSQVDRTAGANVLTF. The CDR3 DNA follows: TGTGCCAGCAGCCAAGTTGACAGGACGGCTGGGGCCAACGTCCTGACTTTC.

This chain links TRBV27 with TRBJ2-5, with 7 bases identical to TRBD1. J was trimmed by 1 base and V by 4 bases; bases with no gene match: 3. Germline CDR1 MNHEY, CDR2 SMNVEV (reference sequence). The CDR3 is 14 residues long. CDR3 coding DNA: TGTGCCAGCAGTTCCCGACAGGGCCAAGAGACCCAGTACTTC. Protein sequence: CASSSRQGQETQYF.

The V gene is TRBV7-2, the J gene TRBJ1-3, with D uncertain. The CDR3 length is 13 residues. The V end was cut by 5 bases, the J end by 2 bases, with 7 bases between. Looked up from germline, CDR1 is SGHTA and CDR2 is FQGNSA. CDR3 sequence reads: CASSPRAGNTIYF. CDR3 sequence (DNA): TGTGCCAGCAGCCCCCGAGCTGGAAACACCATATATTTT.

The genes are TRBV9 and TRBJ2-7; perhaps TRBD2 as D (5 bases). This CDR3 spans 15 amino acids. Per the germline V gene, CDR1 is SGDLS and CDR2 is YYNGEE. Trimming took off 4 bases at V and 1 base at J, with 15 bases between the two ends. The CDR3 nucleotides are TGTGCCAGCAGCCCGCAACCGGGGAGATCCTACGAGCAGTACTTC. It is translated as CASSPQPGRSYEQYF. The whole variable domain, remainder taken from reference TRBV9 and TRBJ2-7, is DSGVTQTPKHLITATGQRVTLRCSPRSGDLSVYWYQQSLDQGLQFLIQYYNGEERAKGNILERFSAQQFPDLHSELNLSSLELGDSALYFCASSPQPGRSYEQYFGPGTRLTVT.